The clone carrying this TCR beta chain came up a few times. Its antigen remains unidentified. The sample comes from a study of T cells after yellow fever vaccination. For the study at large: Low-cell-number fractions were prepared with SMART-Seq v4 Ultra Low Input.

The authors made TCR cDNA by 5'RACE template switching, adding a universal primer site and UMIs. TCRdb reprocessed the 5' RACE reads via MiXCR and lists one record per CDR3 protein. The sample holds 300,000 to 350,000 distinct CDR3 sequences, 3.5% to 4.5% seen once. The V end was cut by 4 bases, the J end by 7 bases, with 10 bases between. The CDR3 is 13 amino acids. The germline V gene has CDR1 SGHDN and CDR2 FVKESK. Study-level points and caveats: Researchers report a weaker secondary response that nonetheless peaked faster, day 5 versus 15. Abundant clonotypes from the bulk population could contaminate FACS-sorted repertoires.

The clonotype comes from a man between 18 and 29 years old who received the YFV17D yellow fever vaccine. V usage is TRBV14 and J usage is TRBJ1-4; D not certain. Specimen: PBMCs, collected 15 days after the yellow fever booster vaccination. CDR3 coding DNA: TGTGCCAGCAGCCCCCGGACGGGTGAAAAACTGTTTTTT. Protein: CASSPRTGEKLFF.